The 5 T cell receptor beta chains reported below all come from one sample, sequenced in a study of response to subunit inactivated influenza vaccine. TCRdb re-analysed the RT-PCR reads in MiXCR, keeping a single row per CDR3 protein. Of roughly 170,000 distinct CDR3 sequences in the sample, around 9% were seen once. The source material was non-naive T cells sorted from PBMCs, sampled on the day of vaccination. Every receptor here comes from a man aged 50 or older who received an inactivated influenza vaccine.

This clonotype was detected a few times. V and J are TRBV9 and TRBJ2-2; 7 nucleotides match TRBD2. Losses at the gene ends were 2 bases for V and 5 bases for J; bases not matched to a gene: 6. From germline, CDR1 is SGDLS and CDR2 YYNGEE. CDR3 length equals 15 residues. CDR3 sequence: CASSVGGSITGELFF. Written as DNA, the CDR3 is TGTGCCAGCAGCGTTGGCGGGAGCATTACCGGGGAGCTGTTTTTT.

This clonotype was detected ten times or more. The chain links TRBV6-2 or TRBV6-3 to TRBJ2-7, with 9 positions matching TRBD2. This CDR3 is built from 17 residues. Germline V CDR1 and CDR2: MNHEY, SVGEGT. The V segment lost 2 bases and the J segment 6 bases; nucleotides outside the gene matches: 14. The CDR3 is CASSYLKGGLADGEQYF. CDR3 nucleotides: TGTGCCAGCAGTTACCTCAAAGGGGGACTAGCAGATGGCGAGCAGTACTTC.

This clonotype has more than one count but fewer than ten. V usage is TRBV10-3 and J usage is TRBJ2-2; 10 nucleotides line up with TRBD1. The CDR3 loop spans 14 amino acids. Trimming cost V 7 bases and J 4 bases; bases outside gene matches: 3. Germline V CDR1 and CDR2: ENHRY, SYGVKD. The CDR3 nucleotides read TGTGCCATCAACCGGGACAGGGGCACCGGGGAGCTGTTTTTT. Protein sequence: CAINRDRGTGELFF.

Ten or more counts support this clonotype. V and J are TRBV10-3 and TRBJ1-1; the D is unclear. The CDR3 extends over 16 amino acids. Germline V gives CDR1 ENHRY, CDR2 SYGVKD. The ends were cut back, 6 bases at V and 4 bases at J, with 21 bases in the middle. Here the CDR3 reads CAISPRARNSGTEAFF. The CDR3 nucleotides read TGTGCCATCAGCCCTAGGGCCCGAAATAGTGGCACTGAAGCTTTCTTT.

The rearrangement joins TRBV12-3 or TRBV12-4 to TRBJ1-6; D might be TRBD1 (6 bases). Trimming left V 3 bases short and J 14 bases short, with 11 bases between. The CDR3 consists of 12 residues. The CDR3 protein is CASSLGQGTLHF. The DNA for the CDR3 is TGTGCCAGCAGTTTGGGGCAGGGGACCCTCCACTTT.